A single sample gave rise to the 5 T cell receptor beta chains below, sequenced in a study of shared clonotypes between healthy human individuals. CD45RO-negative cells were positively selected for CCR7, leaving out terminally differentiated effector memory CD45RA+ cells. TCRdb's table, derived via immunoSEQ multiplex PCR, lists solely in-frame clones and lacks some. There are approximately 2,200,000 clones in the sample; 90% to 95% occur only once, and around 1.7% lies in the top ten. Sequencing was performed on naive CD8+ T cells from PBMCs. These receptors were collected from a man younger than 30 in good health. Some clones in this sample may be carry-over from other donors' samples.

The chain carries TRBV27 and TRBJ2-2; no firm D call. The V and J ends lost 3 bases and 1 base respectively, with 9 bases between them. The CDR3 loop spans 15 amino acids. CDR1 MNHEY and CDR2 SMNVEV come from the germline V gene (reference sequence). The CDR3 DNA sequence: TGTGCCAGCAGTTTCATCGGCGGGAACACCGGGGAGCTGTTTTTT. This gives the protein CASSFIGGNTGELFF.

The rearrangement links TRBV11-3 to TRBJ1-1; D not certain. CDR3 length equals 16 residues. V lost 1 base and J 1 base, leaving 13 bases between the germline ends. Looked up from germline, CDR1 is SGHNT and CDR2 is YENEEA. The CDR3 protein is CASSLGRVSSNTEAFF. CDR3 sequence (DNA): TGTGCCAGCAGCTTAGGGCGGGTCAGTTCGAACACTGAAGCTTTCTTT.

The V gene is TRBV9, the J gene TRBJ2-7; maybe TRBD2 (7 bases). The V end lost 4 bases, the J end lost 5 bases, and 25 bases lay between the germline ends. Germline V gene data show CDR1 as SGDLS and CDR2 as YYNGEE. CDR3 length equals 17 residues. The CDR3 coding sequence is TGTGCCAGCAGCCGGGTGGGGGCCGCGGGAGAGCGGAACGAGCAGTACTTC. Translation gives CASSRVGAAGERNEQYF.

The genes are TRBV13 and TRBJ1-3; 7 bases fit TRBD1. Germline CDR1 reads PRHDT; CDR2 reads FYEKMQ (reference sequence). V lost 0 bases and J lost 7; bases outside the gene matches: 9. CDR3 size: 16 residues. The CDR3: CASSLGRGQVPNTIYF. The DNA of the CDR3 is TGTGCCAGCAGCTTAGGCCGTGGACAGGTCCCGAACACCATATATTTT.

The V gene is TRBV28, the J gene TRBJ2-3; D may correspond to TRBD1 or TRBD2 (6 bases each). V lost 4 bases to trimming and J lost 8 bases, with 10 bases between them. CDR1 MDHEN and CDR2 SYDVKM come from the germline V gene. The CDR3 is made up of 12 amino acids. The CDR3: CASSSKGGTQYF. The CDR3 DNA is TGTGCCAGCAGTTCGAAGGGGGGTACGCAGTATTTT.